Listed below are T cell receptor beta chains from one sample, sequenced in a study of blood T cells in healthy people across ages. TCRdb re-derived calls from the 5' RACE reads in MiXCR, one entry per CDR3 protein. The sample includes more than 800,000 distinct CDR3 sequences, under 35% of them seen just once. Input material: blood. These TCRs come from a woman of 80 years or more in good health. CDR3s include the opening cysteine and the closing phenylalanine or tryptophan. Each record gives: D gene, J gene, V gene, clone size, CDR3 protein, CDR3 DNA. A D gene is named only where the DNA matches it firmly. Some rows mark clone size as missing; the rest say once, few, many or name a class of expanded clone.

>.|TRBJ2-3|TRBV19|.
CASRNPGLGTDTQYF
TGTGCCAGTAGGAACCCGGGACTGGGCACAGATACGCAGTATTTT
>.|TRBJ2-4|TRBV3-1|many
CASSQDRGNIQYF
TGTGCCAGCAGCCAGGACCGGGGGAACATTCAGTACTTC
>.|TRBJ2-4|TRBV27|many
CASSPRDSFLAKNIQYF
TGTGCCAGCAGTCCCAGGGACTCCTTTCTAGCCAAAAACATTCAGTACTTC
>TRBD2|TRBJ2-3|TRBV7-7|.
CASSSGTSGSADTQYF
TGTGCTAGCAGCTCCGGGACTAGCGGGTCAGCAGATACGCAGTATTTT
>.|TRBJ1-1|TRBV12-3/TRBV12-4|.
CANSFEGSRTEAFF
TGTGCCAACAGTTTCGAGGGCTCGAGGACTGAAGCTTTCTTT
>TRBD2|TRBJ2-3|TRBV12-3/TRBV12-4|.
CASSPFPGGARADVQYF
TGTGCCAGCAGCCCTTTCCCCGGGGGGGCCAGAGCAGATGTGCAATATTTT
>.|TRBJ1-6|TRBV7-2|.
CASGLGRFSSYNSPLHF
TGTGCCAGCGGCCTTGGACGGTTCAGCTCCTATAATTCACCCCTCCACTTT
>.|TRBJ1-2|TRBV20-1|many
CSARTQGDYGYTF
TGCAGTGCTAGAACACAGGGTGACTATGGCTACACCTTC
>TRBD1|TRBJ2-6|TRBV11-3|.
CASSRGQVISGANVLTF
TGTGCCAGCAGCCGTGGACAGGTTATCTCTGGGGCCAACGTCCTGACTTTC
>TRBD1|TRBJ2-7|TRBV12-3/TRBV12-4|many
CASSRQGAVGEQYF
TGTGCCAGCAGCCGACAGGGGGCGGTAGGCGAGCAGTACTTC
>.|TRBJ2-4|TRBV19|.
CTSSPSGQGGIQYF
TGTACCAGTAGCCCCTCCGGGCAGGGGGGCATTCAGTACTTC
>.|TRBJ1-6|TRBV6-5|few
CASSPRGGYNSPLHF
TGTGCCAGCAGTCCCCGGGGGGGCTATAATTCACCCCTCCACTTT
>.|TRBJ1-2|TRBV11-2|.
CASSLMGNSYGYTF
TGTGCCAGCAGCCTAATGGGCAACTCCTATGGCTACACCTTC
>.|TRBJ1-6|TRBV7-2|.
CASSLVGMLSPLHF
TGTGCCAGCAGCTTAGTAGGGATGCTTTCACCCCTCCACTTT
>TRBD2|TRBJ2-1|TRBV7-9|.
CASGTSGSYNEQFF
TGTGCCAGCGGGACTAGCGGGTCGTACAATGAGCAGTTCTTC
>.|TRBJ1-2|TRBV28|many
CASRSGQNYGYTF
TGCGCCAGCAGATCTGGTCAGAACTATGGCTACACCTTC
>TRBD1|TRBJ1-2|TRBV20-1|many
CSAREKDRGNYGYTF
TGCAGTGCTAGAGAAAAGGACAGGGGAAACTATGGCTACACCTTC
>.|TRBJ1-2|TRBV5-1|many
CASSLEIRGFYGYTF
TGCGCCAGCAGCTTGGAAATAAGGGGTTTCTATGGCTACACCTTC
>.|TRBJ2-1|TRBV6-6|many
CASTIGGVLRTYNEQFF
TGTGCCAGCACCATAGGTGGGGTCTTACGAACCTACAATGAGCAGTTCTTC
>TRBD1|TRBJ2-5|TRBV3-1|many
CASRTGGLETQYF
TGTGCCAGCCGGACAGGGGGCTTAGAGACCCAGTACTTC
>TRBD2|TRBJ2-5|TRBV7-9|.
CASSLAVLAGPSQETQYF
TGTGCCAGCAGCTTAGCGGTTTTAGCGGGGCCCAGCCAAGAGACCCAGTACTTC
>TRBD2|TRBJ2-1|TRBV6-1|.
CASSDPGRDEQFF
TGTGCCAGCAGTGACCCGGGGAGGGATGAGCAGTTCTTC
>.|TRBJ2-1|TRBV20-1|few
CSASGSDDEQFF
TGCAGTGCTAGCGGGAGCGATGATGAGCAGTTCTTC
>.|TRBJ2-3|TRBV12-3/TRBV12-4|many
CASSLWTSDTQYF
TGTGCCAGCAGTTTATGGACGTCGGATACGCAGTATTTT
>TRBD2|TRBJ2-1|TRBV20-1|.
CSAIPGTSGHYNEQFF
TGCAGTGCAATCCCCGGGACTAGCGGGCACTACAATGAGCAGTTCTTC
>.|TRBJ2-3|TRBV15|.
CATSSGSTDTQYF
TGTGCCACCAGTAGCGGATCCACAGATACGCAGTATTTT
>TRBD2|TRBJ2-5|TRBV6-2/TRBV6-3|.
CASSYVAGVQETQYF
TGTGCCAGCAGTTACGTGGCGGGAGTACAAGAGACCCAGTACTTC
>.|TRBJ1-6|TRBV12-3/TRBV12-4|many
CASRGGQTNSPLHF
TGTGCCAGCAGGGGCGGACAGACCAATTCACCCCTCCACTTT
>TRBD1|TRBJ2-7|TRBV27|.
CASSLEVGTASYEQYF
TGTGCCAGCAGTTTAGAGGTCGGGACAGCTTCCTACGAGCAGTACTTC
>.|TRBJ2-1|TRBV12-3/TRBV12-4|many
CASSLSSYNEQFF
TGTGCCAGCAGTCTCTCCTCCTACAATGAGCAGTTCTTC
>TRBD1|TRBJ2-6|TRBV6-1|.
CASSQRGLGQGVGGANVLTF
TGTGCCAGCAGTCAACGTGGACTCGGACAGGGGGTGGGTGGGGCCAACGTCCTGACTTTC
>.|TRBJ1-1|TRBV5-1|.
CASSWTGTVNTEAFF
TGCGCCAGCAGCTGGACCGGGACCGTGAACACTGAAGCTTTCTTT
>TRBD1|TRBJ2-6|TRBV19|few
CASRTGGLSGANVLTF
TGTGCCAGTAGGACAGGGGGTCTCTCTGGGGCCAACGTCCTGACTTTC
>.|TRBJ2-7|TRBV9|.
CASSVEGSPGSYNEQYF
TGTGCCAGCAGCGTAGAAGGATCCCCTGGGTCCTACAATGAGCAGTACTTC
>TRBD1|TRBJ1-5|TRBV7-9|many
CASSTDRGGQPQHF
TGTGCCAGCAGCACCGACAGGGGAGGACAGCCCCAGCATTTT
>.|TRBJ1-5|TRBV20-1|few
CSARGEDSNQPQHF
TGCAGTGCTAGAGGGGAGGATAGCAATCAGCCCCAGCATTTT
>TRBD1|TRBJ2-1|TRBV19|.
CASSDRTGDSYNEQFF
TGTGCCAGTAGTGACCGGACAGGGGACTCCTACAATGAGCAGTTCTTC
>.|TRBJ2-4|TRBV6-5|many
CASSYSIGGDFKTAKNIQYF
TGTGCCAGCAGTTACTCGATAGGGGGGGACTTTAAAACAGCCAAAAACATTCAGTACTTC
>.|TRBJ1-1|TRBV29-1|few
CSVLGFWGTTEAFF
TGCAGCGTCCTGGGCTTTTGGGGAACCACTGAAGCTTTCTTT
>TRBD1|TRBJ2-7|TRBV19|.
CASSIGGTGLYEQYF
TGTGCCAGTAGTATTGGGGGGACAGGGCTCTACGAGCAGTACTTC
>TRBD1|TRBJ1-5|TRBV4-1|.
CASSQVSQLTGGWWQPQHF
TGCGCCAGCAGCCAAGTAAGTCAGTTGACAGGGGGTTGGTGGCAGCCCCAGCATTTT
>.|TRBJ1-1|TRBV5-1|few
CASSVGHLNTEAFF
TGCGCCAGCAGCGTTGGACACTTGAACACTGAAGCTTTCTTT
>.|TRBJ1-5|TRBV12-3/TRBV12-4|.
CASSGPWGNQPQHF
TGTGCCAGCAGTGGACCATGGGGAAATCAGCCCCAGCATTTT
>.|TRBJ1-2|TRBV7-9|many
CASSPPTVFYGYTF
TGTGCCAGCAGCCCCCCGACAGTCTTCTATGGCTACACCTTC
>.|TRBJ2-1|TRBV6-1|.
CASQPDSPGYNEQFF
TGTGCCAGCCAACCAGACAGTCCGGGGTACAATGAGCAGTTCTTC
>.|TRBJ2-1|TRBV29-1|few
CSVDPSSHRKLNEQFF
TGCAGCGTTGACCCCTCATCTCACAGGAAACTCAATGAGCAGTTCTTC
>TRBD1|TRBJ2-5|TRBV3-1|few
CASSPLQGRKTQYF
TGTGCCAGCAGCCCTTTACAGGGGCGGAAGACCCAGTACTTC
>.|TRBJ2-7|TRBV7-2|many
CASSLVIGARDEQYF
TGTGCCAGCAGCTTAGTCATAGGGGCCAGGGACGAGCAGTACTTC
>.|TRBJ1-1|TRBV20-1|few
CSARHITGGTEAFF
TGCAGTGCTAGACATATTACAGGCGGTACTGAAGCTTTCTTT
>.|TRBJ2-1|TRBV4-3|many
CASSPQYLDPYNEQFF
TGCGCCAGCAGCCCCCAGTACCTCGACCCCTACAATGAGCAGTTCTTC
>.|TRBJ2-7|TRBV6-1|.
CASSERGDDPSYEQYF
TGTGCCAGCAGTGAAAGAGGGGACGATCCTTCCTACGAGCAGTACTTC
>.|TRBJ2-3|TRBV6-4|many
CASSVVGLDTDTQYF
TGTGCCAGCAGTGTGGTGGGCCTCGACACAGATACGCAGTATTTT
>.|TRBJ1-5|TRBV2|.
CASRLGDISNQPQHF
TGTGCCAGCAGGTTGGGGGACATTAGCAATCAGCCCCAGCATTTT
>TRBD1|TRBJ1-3|TRBV7-2|few
CASSLMDRARNTIYF
TGTGCCAGCAGCTTAATGGACAGGGCGAGGAACACCATATATTTT
>.|TRBJ1-1|TRBV3-1|few
CASSDGGVPIGAFF
TGTGCCAGCAGCGACGGGGGGGTTCCGATCGGGGCTTTCTTT
>.|TRBJ1-4|TRBV6-1|many
CASRSGQDNEKLFF
TGTGCCAGCCGTTCGGGGCAGGATAATGAAAAACTGTTTTTT
>.|TRBJ2-1|TRBV12-3/TRBV12-4|.
CASSLAHGNERFF
TGTGCCAGCAGTTTAGCACACGGGAATGAGCGGTTCTTC
>.|TRBJ2-2|TRBV7-7|few
CASSPDSTGELFF
TGTGCTAGCAGCCCCGATTCGACCGGGGAGCTGTTTTTT